This TCR beta chain was captured in a study of cytomegalovirus exposure and HLA in healthy donors. Study background: The Caucasian-associated ancestry cluster contained 75% to 85% of the approximately 420 genotyped donors.

Study findings and constraints: The study had only CMV serostatus as immune exposure information. Researchers reported in a later analysis that common viral pathogens appeared linked to several top clusters.

PCR used 60 Vbeta primers and 13 Jbeta primers. Libraries were prepared by immunoSEQ multiplex PCR; TCRdb keeps only in-frame clonotypes and omits some of them. The data contain about 150,000 clones, approximately 80% of them seen just once; the ten biggest clones take up 1.2%. Germline V gene lookup returns CDR1 SEHNR and CDR2 FQNEAQ (reference sequence). The CDR3 consists of 16 residues. Trimming took 5 bases from V and 0 from J; bases not matched to a gene: 6. All the people who gave samples were healthy bone marrow donors. Regarding this clone: Antigen specificity is unknown.

Sequencing was carried out using PBMCs. The sequence came from a boy between 2 and 10 years old in good health and CMV-seronegative. The V gene is TRBV7-9, the J gene TRBJ1-1, with 10 positions matching TRBD1. CDR3 residues: CASSETGQGMNTEAFF. For the CDR3, the DNA is TGTGCCAGCAGCGAAACGGGACAGGGGATGAACACTGAAGCTTTCTTT.